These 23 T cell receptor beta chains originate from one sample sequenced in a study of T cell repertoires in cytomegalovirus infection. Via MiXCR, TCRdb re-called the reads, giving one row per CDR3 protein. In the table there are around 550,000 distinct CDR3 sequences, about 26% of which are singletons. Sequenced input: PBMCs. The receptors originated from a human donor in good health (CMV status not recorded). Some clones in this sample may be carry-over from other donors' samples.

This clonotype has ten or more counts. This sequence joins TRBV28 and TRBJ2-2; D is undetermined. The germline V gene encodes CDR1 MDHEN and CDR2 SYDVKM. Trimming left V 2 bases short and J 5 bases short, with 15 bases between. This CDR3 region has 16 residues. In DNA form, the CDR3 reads TGTGCCAGCAGTTTACCCGGGTGGTCGAGGACCGGGGAGCTGTTTTTT. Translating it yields CASSLPGWSRTGELFF. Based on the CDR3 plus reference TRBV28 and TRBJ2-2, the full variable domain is DVKVTQSSRYLVKRTGEKVFLECVQDMDHENMFWYRQDPGLGLRLIYFSYDVKMKEKGDIPEGYSVSREKKERFSLILESASTNQTSMYLCASSLPGWSRTGELFFGEGSRLTVL.

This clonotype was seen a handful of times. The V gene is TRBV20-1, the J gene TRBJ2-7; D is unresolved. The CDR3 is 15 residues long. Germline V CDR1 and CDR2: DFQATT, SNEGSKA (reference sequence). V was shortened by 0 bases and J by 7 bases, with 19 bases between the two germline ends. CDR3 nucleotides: TGCAGTGCTAGAGACGCGCGGAATCCCTACGAAGAGCAGTACTTC. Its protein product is CSARDARNPYEEQYF.

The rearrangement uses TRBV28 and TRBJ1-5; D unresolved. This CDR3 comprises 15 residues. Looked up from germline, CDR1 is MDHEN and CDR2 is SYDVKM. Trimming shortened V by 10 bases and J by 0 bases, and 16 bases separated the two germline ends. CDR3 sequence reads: CATESLAVSNQPQHF. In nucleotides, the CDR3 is TGTGCCACGGAAAGTCTGGCAGTTAGCAATCAGCCCCAGCATTTT.

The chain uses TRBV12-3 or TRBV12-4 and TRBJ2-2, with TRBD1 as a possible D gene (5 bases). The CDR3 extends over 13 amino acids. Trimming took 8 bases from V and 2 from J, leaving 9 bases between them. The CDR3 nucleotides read TGTGCCAGCGCAGGACACAACACCGGGGAGCTGTTTTTT. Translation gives CASAGHNTGELFF.

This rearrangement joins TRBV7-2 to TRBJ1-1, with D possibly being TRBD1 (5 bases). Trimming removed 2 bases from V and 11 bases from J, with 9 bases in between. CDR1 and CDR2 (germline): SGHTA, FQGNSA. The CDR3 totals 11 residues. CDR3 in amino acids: CASSLTEGAFF. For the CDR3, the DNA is TGTGCCAGCAGCTTAACGGAGGGGGCTTTCTTT.

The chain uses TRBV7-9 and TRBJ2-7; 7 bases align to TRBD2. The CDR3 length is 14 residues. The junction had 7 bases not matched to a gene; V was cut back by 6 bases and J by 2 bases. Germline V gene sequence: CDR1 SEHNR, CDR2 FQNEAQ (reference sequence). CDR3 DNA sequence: TGTGCCAGCAGTGAGGCTAGCGGAGCCTACGAGCAGTACTTC. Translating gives CASSEASGAYEQYF. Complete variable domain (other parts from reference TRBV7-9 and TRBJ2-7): DTGVSQNPRHKITKRGQNVTFRCDPISEHNRLYWYRQTLGQGPEFLTYFQNEAQLEKSRLLSDRFSAERPKGSFSTLEIQRTEQGDSAMYLCASSEASGAYEQYFGPGTRLTVT.

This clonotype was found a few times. CDR3 nucleotides: TGTGCCAGCAGCTCCCCCCGTGGGACAGGGGGACGGGAGACCCAGTACTTC. Encoded protein: CASSSPRGTGGRETQYF. The chain has TRBV7-2 and TRBJ2-5; 11 bases agree with TRBD1. V was pared by 4 bases and J by 5 bases, with 12 bases of the junction left unmatched. CDR1 and CDR2 (germline): SGHTA, FQGNSA. The CDR3 runs to 17 residues.

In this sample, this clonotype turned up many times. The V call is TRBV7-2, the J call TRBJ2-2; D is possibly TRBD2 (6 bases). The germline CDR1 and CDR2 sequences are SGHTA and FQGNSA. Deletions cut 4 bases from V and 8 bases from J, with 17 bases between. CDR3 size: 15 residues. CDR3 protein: CASSSYFGAGGELFF. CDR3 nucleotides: TGTGCCAGCAGCTCCTACTTTGGGGCGGGAGGGGAGCTGTTTTTT.

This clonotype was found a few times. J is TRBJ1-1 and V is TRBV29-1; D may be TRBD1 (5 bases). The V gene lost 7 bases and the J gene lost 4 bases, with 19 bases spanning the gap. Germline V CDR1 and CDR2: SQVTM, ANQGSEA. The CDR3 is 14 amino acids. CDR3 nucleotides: TGCAGCGCTGTGGGACTACGGCTTGGCACTGAAGCTTTCTTT. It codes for CSAVGLRLGTEAFF.

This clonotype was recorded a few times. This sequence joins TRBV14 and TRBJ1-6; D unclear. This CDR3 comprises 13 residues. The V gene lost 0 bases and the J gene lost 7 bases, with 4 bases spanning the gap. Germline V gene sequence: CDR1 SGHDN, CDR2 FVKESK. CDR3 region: CASSQDGNSPLHF. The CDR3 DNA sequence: TGTGCCAGCAGCCAAGATGGGAATTCACCCCTCCACTTT.

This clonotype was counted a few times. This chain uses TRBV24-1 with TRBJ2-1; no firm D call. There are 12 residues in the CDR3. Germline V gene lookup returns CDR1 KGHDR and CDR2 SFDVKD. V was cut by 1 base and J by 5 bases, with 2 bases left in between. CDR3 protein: CATSDLNNEQFF. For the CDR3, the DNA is TGTGCCACCAGTGATTTAAACAATGAGCAGTTCTTC.

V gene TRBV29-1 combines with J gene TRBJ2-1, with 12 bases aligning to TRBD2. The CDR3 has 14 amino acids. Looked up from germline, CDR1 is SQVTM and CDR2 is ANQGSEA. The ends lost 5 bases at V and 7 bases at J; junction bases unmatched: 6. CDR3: CSVMGLAGPNEQFF. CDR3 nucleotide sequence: TGCAGCGTTATGGGACTAGCGGGTCCTAATGAGCAGTTCTTC.

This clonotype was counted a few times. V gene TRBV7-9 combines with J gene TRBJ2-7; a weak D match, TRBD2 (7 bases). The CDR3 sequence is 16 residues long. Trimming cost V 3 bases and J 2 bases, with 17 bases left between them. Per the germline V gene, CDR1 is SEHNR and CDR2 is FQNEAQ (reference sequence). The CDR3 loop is CASSLGGGPRPYEQYF. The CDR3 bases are TGTGCCAGCAGCTTGGGCGGGGGCCCTAGACCCTACGAGCAGTACTTC.

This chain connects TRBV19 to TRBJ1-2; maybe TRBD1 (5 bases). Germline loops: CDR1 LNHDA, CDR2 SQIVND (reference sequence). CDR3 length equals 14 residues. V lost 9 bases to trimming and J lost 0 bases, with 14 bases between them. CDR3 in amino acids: CARCEDTTNYGYTF. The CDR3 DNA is TGTGCCAGATGTGAGGACACCACTAACTATGGCTACACCTTC. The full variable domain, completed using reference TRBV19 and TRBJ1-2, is DGGITQSPKYLFRKEGQNVTLSCEQNLNHDAMYWYRQDPGQGLRLIYYSQIVNDFQKGDIAEGYSVSREKKESFPLTVTSAQKNPTAFYLCARCEDTTNYGYTFGSGTRLTVV.

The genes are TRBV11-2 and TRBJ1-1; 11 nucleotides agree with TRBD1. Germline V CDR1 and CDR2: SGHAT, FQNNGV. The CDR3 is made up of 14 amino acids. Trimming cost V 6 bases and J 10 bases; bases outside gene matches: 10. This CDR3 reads CASSYAGTGGSAFF. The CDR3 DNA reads TGTGCCAGCAGTTACGCCGGGACAGGGGGATCAGCTTTCTTT.

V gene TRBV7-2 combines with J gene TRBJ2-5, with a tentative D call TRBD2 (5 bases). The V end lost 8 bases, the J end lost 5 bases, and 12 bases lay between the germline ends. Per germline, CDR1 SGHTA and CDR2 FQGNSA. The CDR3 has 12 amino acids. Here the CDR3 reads CASGSSLETQYF. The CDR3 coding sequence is TGTGCCAGCGGGAGTAGCCTGGAGACCCAGTACTTC.

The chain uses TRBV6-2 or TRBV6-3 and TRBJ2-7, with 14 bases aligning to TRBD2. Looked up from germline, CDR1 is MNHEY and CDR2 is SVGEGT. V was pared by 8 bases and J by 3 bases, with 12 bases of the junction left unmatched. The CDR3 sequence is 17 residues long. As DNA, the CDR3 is TGTGCCAGCGGATCCGGACTAGCGGGAGGTCGTTACTACGAGCAGTACGTC. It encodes CASGSGLAGGRYYEQYV.

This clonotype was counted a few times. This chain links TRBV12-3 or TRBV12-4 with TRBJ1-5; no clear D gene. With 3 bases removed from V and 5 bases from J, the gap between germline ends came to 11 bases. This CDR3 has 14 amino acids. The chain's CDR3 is CASSFEAIDQPQHF. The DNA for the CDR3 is TGTGCCAGCAGTTTCGAGGCAATCGATCAGCCCCAGCATTTT.

CDR3 in amino acids: CSASARAGGTGELFF. CDR3 sequence (DNA): TGCAGTGCTTCCGCCCGAGCGGGAGGGACCGGGGAGCTGTTTTTT. The chain links TRBV20-1 to TRBJ2-2, with 10 bases lining up with TRBD2. From germline, CDR1 is DFQATT and CDR2 SNEGSKA (reference sequence). Germline trimming cut 5 bases from V and 5 bases from J; bases unmatched to any gene: 8. This CDR3 contains 15 residues.

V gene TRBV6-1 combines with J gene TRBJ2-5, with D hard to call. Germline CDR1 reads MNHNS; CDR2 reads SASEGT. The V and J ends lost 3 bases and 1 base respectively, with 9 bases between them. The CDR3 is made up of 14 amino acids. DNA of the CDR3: TGTGCCAGCAGTGATATTAACGGCCAAGAGACCCAGTACTTC. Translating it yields CASSDINGQETQYF.

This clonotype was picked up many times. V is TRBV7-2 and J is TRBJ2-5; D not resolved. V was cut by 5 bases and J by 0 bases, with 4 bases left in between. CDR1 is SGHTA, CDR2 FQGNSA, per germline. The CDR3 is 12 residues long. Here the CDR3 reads CASSKYQETQYF. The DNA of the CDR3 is TGTGCCAGCAGCAAGTACCAAGAGACCCAGTACTTC. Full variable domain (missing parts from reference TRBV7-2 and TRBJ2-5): GAGVSQSPSNKVTEKGKDVELRCDPISGHTALYWYRQSLGQGLEFLIYFQGNSAPDKSGLPSDRFSAERTGGSVSTLTIQRTQQEDSAVYLCASSKYQETQYFGPGTRLLVL.

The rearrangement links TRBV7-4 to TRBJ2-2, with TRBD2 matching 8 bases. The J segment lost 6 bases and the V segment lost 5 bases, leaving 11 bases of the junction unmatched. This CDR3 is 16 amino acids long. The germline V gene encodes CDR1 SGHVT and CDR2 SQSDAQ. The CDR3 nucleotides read TGTGCCAGCAGCCGCACCGGGACTAGGGTATCCGGGGAGCTGTTTTTT. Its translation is CASSRTGTRVSGELFF.

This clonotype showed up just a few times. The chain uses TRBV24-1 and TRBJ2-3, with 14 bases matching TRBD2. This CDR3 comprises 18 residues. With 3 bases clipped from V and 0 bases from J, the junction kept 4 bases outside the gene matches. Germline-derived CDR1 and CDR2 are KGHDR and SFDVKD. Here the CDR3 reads CATSDTGTSGRSTDTQYF. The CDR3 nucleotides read TGTGCCACCAGTGATACCGGGACTAGCGGGAGAAGCACAGATACGCAGTATTTT.